This is a list of T cell receptor beta chains from one sample in a study of PD-L1 blockade in urothelial cancer. Clones were read by immunoSEQ multiplex PCR, and TCRdb kept only the in-frame ones, dropping some. This table holds roughly 100,000 clones, 70% to 85% found once. Material: PBMCs, obtained around atezolizumab (anti-PD-L1) treatment. The receptor set was obtained from a man in his forties or fifties with urothelial cancer. Each CDR3 is given with its conserved first and last residue. Each record gives: CDR3 protein, CDR3 DNA, J gene, clone size, V gene, D gene. The D gene is left open where the match is weak. Some rows mark clone size as missing; the rest say once, few, many or name a class of expanded clone.

CDR3aa: CASSDKLTGVTEAFF
CDR3nt: TGTGCCAGTAGTGATAAATTGACAGGGGTGACTGAAGCTTTCTTT
j_gene: TRBJ1-1
abundance: -
v_gene: TRBV19
d_gene: TRBD1

CDR3aa: CASSKGSLAGIITDTQYF
CDR3nt: TGTGCCAGTAGTAAGGGGTCACTAGCGGGCATTATCACAGATACGCAGTATTTT
j_gene: TRBJ2-3
abundance: -
v_gene: TRBV19
d_gene: TRBD2

CDR3aa: CASSITSGNSYEQYF
CDR3nt: TGTGCCAGTAGTATTACTAGCGGCAATTCCTACGAGCAGTACTTC
j_gene: TRBJ2-7
abundance: once
v_gene: TRBV19
d_gene: TRBD2

CDR3aa: CASKRLAGDPYNEQFF
CDR3nt: TGTGCCAGCAAAAGACTAGCGGGAGACCCCTACAATGAGCAGTTCTTC
j_gene: TRBJ2-1
abundance: once
v_gene: TRBV2
d_gene: TRBD2

CDR3aa: CASSLSGGNTEAFF
CDR3nt: TGTGCCAGCAGTTTATCAGGGGGGAACACTGAAGCTTTCTTT
j_gene: TRBJ1-1
abundance: -
v_gene: TRBV28
d_gene: TRBD1

CDR3aa: CASSPLGVTRDYEQYF
CDR3nt: TGTGCCAGCAGTCCACTTGGGGTGACTAGGGACTACGAGCAGTACTTC
j_gene: TRBJ2-7
abundance: -
v_gene: TRBV28
d_gene: -

CDR3aa: CASSLDVGRGEQFF
CDR3nt: TGTGCCAGCAGCTTGGATGTGGGGAGGGGTGAGCAGTTCTTC
j_gene: TRBJ2-1
abundance: -
v_gene: TRBV5-6
d_gene: TRBD2

CDR3aa: CAGILKTGAGGNTIYF
CDR3nt: TGTGCCGGAATCCTGAAAACAGGGGCAGGTGGAAACACCATATATTTT
j_gene: TRBJ1-3
abundance: -
v_gene: TRBV30
d_gene: TRBD1

CDR3aa: CASSLGGSNTGELFF
CDR3nt: TGCGCCAGCAGCTTGGGGGGCTCGAACACCGGGGAGCTGTTTTTT
j_gene: TRBJ2-2
abundance: once
v_gene: TRBV5-1
d_gene: -

CDR3aa: CASSQGREGSYNEQFF
CDR3nt: TGCGCCAGCAGCCAAGGGCGGGAGGGCTCCTACAATGAGCAGTTCTTC
j_gene: TRBJ2-1
abundance: -
v_gene: TRBV4-1
d_gene: TRBD2

CDR3aa: CASSYSSGRGTDTQYF
CDR3nt: TGTGCCAGCAGTTACTCGAGTGGGAGGGGCACAGATACGCAGTATTTT
j_gene: TRBJ2-3
abundance: -
v_gene: TRBV6-6
d_gene: TRBD2

CDR3aa: CASSFSGQMNTEAFF
CDR3nt: TGTGCCAGCAGTTTCTCGGGACAGATGAACACTGAAGCTTTCTTT
j_gene: TRBJ1-1
abundance: -
v_gene: TRBV25-1
d_gene: TRBD1

CDR3aa: CASSTPGAGYYGYTF
CDR3nt: TGTGCCAGCAGTACCCCAGGGGCCGGCTACTATGGCTACACCTTC
j_gene: TRBJ1-2
abundance: -
v_gene: TRBV27
d_gene: -

CDR3aa: CASSFPGTGGTEAFF
CDR3nt: TGTGCCAGCAGTTTCCCCGGGACAGGGGGCACTGAAGCTTTCTTT
j_gene: TRBJ1-1
abundance: -
v_gene: TRBV28
d_gene: TRBD1

CDR3aa: CASSLTGTSQFF
CDR3nt: TGTGCCAGCAGCTTAACCGGGACTAGTCAGTTCTTC
j_gene: TRBJ2-1
abundance: -
v_gene: TRBV11-2
d_gene: TRBD2

CDR3aa: CAIRNDLSSYEQYF
CDR3nt: TGTGCCATCAGAAACGACTTAAGCTCCTACGAGCAGTACTTC
j_gene: TRBJ2-7
abundance: -
v_gene: TRBV10-3
d_gene: -

CDR3aa: CASSLAGVNTGELFF
CDR3nt: TGCGCCAGCAGCTTGGCGGGAGTGAACACCGGGGAGCTGTTTTTT
j_gene: TRBJ2-2
abundance: few
v_gene: TRBV5-1
d_gene: -

CDR3aa: CASRHTYGTSDLVNEQYF
CDR3nt: TGTGCCAGCAGACATACTTACGGGACATCAGACCTTGTCAACGAGCAGTACTTC
j_gene: TRBJ2-7
abundance: -
v_gene: TRBV11-2
d_gene: -

CDR3aa: CAWRGGTSGSQETQYF
CDR3nt: TGTGCCTGGAGGGGAGGGACTAGCGGGTCCCAAGAGACCCAGTACTTC
j_gene: TRBJ2-5
abundance: -
v_gene: TRBV30
d_gene: TRBD2

CDR3aa: CASSLEGTGDHEQFF
CDR3nt: TGCGCCAGCAGCTTGGAAGGGACAGGGGATCATGAGCAGTTCTTC
j_gene: TRBJ2-1
abundance: -
v_gene: TRBV5-1
d_gene: TRBD1

CDR3aa: CASSLGQENSPLHF
CDR3nt: TGTGCCAGCAGCTTGGGACAGGAAAATTCACCCCTCCACTTT
j_gene: TRBJ1-6
abundance: -
v_gene: TRBV7-9
d_gene: TRBD1

CDR3aa: CASSRHSEIEQFF
CDR3nt: TGTGCCAGCAGCCGCCATAGCGAAATTGAGCAGTTCTTC
j_gene: TRBJ2-1
abundance: -
v_gene: TRBV28
d_gene: -

CDR3aa: CASSLLAGDTGELFF
CDR3nt: TGTGCCAGCAGCTTACTTGCGGGAGACACCGGGGAGCTGTTTTTT
j_gene: TRBJ2-2
abundance: once
v_gene: TRBV7-8
d_gene: TRBD2

CDR3aa: CANSGTAYNSPLHF
CDR3nt: TGCGCCAACTCAGGGACAGCCTATAATTCACCCCTCCACTTT
j_gene: TRBJ1-6
abundance: -
v_gene: TRBV5-1
d_gene: TRBD1

CDR3aa: CATSSGSGGRADTQYF
CDR3nt: TGTGCCACCAGCAGCGGGAGCGGGGGGAGGGCAGATACGCAGTATTTT
j_gene: TRBJ2-3
abundance: -
v_gene: TRBV15
d_gene: TRBD2

CDR3aa: CASSFSSGRAENEQYF
CDR3nt: TGTGCCAGCAGCTTCTCTAGCGGGAGGGCCGAGAACGAGCAGTACTTC
j_gene: TRBJ2-7
abundance: once
v_gene: TRBV11-1
d_gene: TRBD2

CDR3aa: CASSMIPGRGGEKLFF
CDR3nt: TGTGCCAGCAGCATGATACCGGGCCGCGGGGGGGAAAAACTGTTTTTT
j_gene: TRBJ1-4
abundance: few
v_gene: TRBV5-6
d_gene: -

CDR3aa: CASSNYIGYTF
CDR3nt: TGTGCCAGCAGTAATTACATCGGCTACACCTTC
j_gene: TRBJ1-2
abundance: few
v_gene: TRBV6-6
d_gene: -

CDR3aa: CAGGSQNTEAFF
CDR3nt: TGTGCCGGAGGGAGTCAGAACACTGAAGCTTTCTTT
j_gene: TRBJ1-1
abundance: once
v_gene: TRBV6-6
d_gene: -

CDR3aa: CASRSTGETQYF
CDR3nt: TGCGCCAGCAGGAGCACGGGAGAGACCCAGTACTTC
j_gene: TRBJ2-5
abundance: -
v_gene: TRBV10-1
d_gene: -

CDR3aa: CASSLGAGGAGELFF
CDR3nt: TGTGCCAGCAGCTTAGGGGCGGGAGGAGCCGGGGAGCTGTTTTTT
j_gene: TRBJ2-2
abundance: -
v_gene: TRBV7-6
d_gene: TRBD2

CDR3aa: CASRSQGGNEQFF
CDR3nt: TGTGCCAGTAGGAGTCAAGGGGGAAATGAGCAGTTCTTC
j_gene: TRBJ2-1
abundance: -
v_gene: TRBV19
d_gene: -

CDR3aa: CASSYSNSPEQYF
CDR3nt: TGTGCCAGCAGTTACTCGAACTCCCCCGAGCAGTACTTC
j_gene: TRBJ2-7
abundance: -
v_gene: TRBV6-6
d_gene: -

CDR3aa: CASRPRGMSSGTDTQYF
CDR3nt: TGTGCCAGCAGGCCGAGGGGGATGAGCTCTGGCACAGATACGCAGTATTTT
j_gene: TRBJ2-3
abundance: -
v_gene: TRBV5-6
d_gene: -

CDR3aa: CASSPLTGPNTEAFF
CDR3nt: TGTGCCAGCAGCCCACTGACAGGGCCGAACACTGAAGCTTTCTTT
j_gene: TRBJ1-1
abundance: -
v_gene: TRBV14
d_gene: TRBD1

CDR3aa: CASSVEASGSSYEQYF
CDR3nt: TGTGCCAGCAGCGTAGAGGCTAGCGGGTCTTCCTACGAGCAGTACTTC
j_gene: TRBJ2-7
abundance: -
v_gene: TRBV9
d_gene: TRBD2

CDR3aa: CASSFLQAAYNEQFF
CDR3nt: TGTGCCAGCAGCTTTCTGCAAGCCGCGTACAATGAGCAGTTCTTC
j_gene: TRBJ2-1
abundance: -
v_gene: TRBV7-8
d_gene: -

CDR3aa: CASSVQGALGEQYF
CDR3nt: TGTGCCAGCAGCGTACAGGGGGCGCTTGGGGAGCAGTACTTC
j_gene: TRBJ2-7
abundance: -
v_gene: TRBV7-9
d_gene: TRBD1

CDR3aa: CASSATGSGSPLHF
CDR3nt: TGTGCCAGCAGTGCCACAGGGAGCGGTTCACCCCTCCACTTT
j_gene: TRBJ1-6
abundance: -
v_gene: TRBV6-4
d_gene: -

CDR3aa: CASSVEGAGYGYTF
CDR3nt: TGTGCCAGCAGCGTAGAGGGGGCGGGGTATGGCTACACCTTC
j_gene: TRBJ1-2
abundance: few
v_gene: TRBV9
d_gene: TRBD1

CDR3aa: CASSPIQETQYF
CDR3nt: TGTGCCAGCAGTCCAATCCAAGAGACCCAGTACTTC
j_gene: TRBJ2-5
abundance: -
v_gene: TRBV2
d_gene: -

CDR3aa: CASSPRVAANTGELFF
CDR3nt: TGTGCCAGCAGCCCCCGGGTAGCGGCGAACACCGGGGAGCTGTTTTTT
j_gene: TRBJ2-2
abundance: once
v_gene: TRBV11-2
d_gene: -

CDR3aa: CASSLWRGETQYF
CDR3nt: TGTGCCAGCAGCTTATGGAGAGGAGAGACCCAGTACTTC
j_gene: TRBJ2-5
abundance: -
v_gene: TRBV11-2
d_gene: -

CDR3aa: CASSPPGRAGANVLTF
CDR3nt: TGTGCCAGCTCACCACCCGGGAGAGCTGGGGCCAACGTCCTGACTTTC
j_gene: TRBJ2-6
abundance: -
v_gene: TRBV18
d_gene: -

CDR3aa: CASGPQVHGYTF
CDR3nt: TGTGCCAGCGGTCCTCAGGTGCATGGCTACACCTTC
j_gene: TRBJ1-2
abundance: -
v_gene: TRBV7-8
d_gene: -

CDR3aa: CASSVGGQGINEKLFF
CDR3nt: TGTGCCAGCAGCGTAGGAGGACAGGGAATAAATGAAAAACTGTTTTTT
j_gene: TRBJ1-4
abundance: -
v_gene: TRBV9
d_gene: TRBD1

CDR3aa: CASGRGLAGGSPYNEQFF
CDR3nt: TGTGCTAGTGGTCGGGGACTAGCGGGAGGGTCCCCCTACAATGAGCAGTTCTTC
j_gene: TRBJ2-1
abundance: -
v_gene: TRBV12-5
d_gene: TRBD2

CDR3aa: CASRAKTGGLTEAFF
CDR3nt: TGTGCAAGTCGCGCCAAAACAGGGGGTCTTACTGAAGCTTTCTTT
j_gene: TRBJ1-1
abundance: -
v_gene: TRBV12-2
d_gene: -

CDR3aa: CAWGRTSYNEQFF
CDR3nt: TGTGCCTGGGGGAGGACGTCCTACAATGAGCAGTTCTTC
j_gene: TRBJ2-1
abundance: -
v_gene: TRBV30
d_gene: -

CDR3aa: CASSWTTNTGELFF
CDR3nt: TGTGCCAGTAGTTGGACAACTAACACCGGGGAGCTGTTTTTT
j_gene: TRBJ2-2
abundance: -
v_gene: TRBV19
d_gene: -